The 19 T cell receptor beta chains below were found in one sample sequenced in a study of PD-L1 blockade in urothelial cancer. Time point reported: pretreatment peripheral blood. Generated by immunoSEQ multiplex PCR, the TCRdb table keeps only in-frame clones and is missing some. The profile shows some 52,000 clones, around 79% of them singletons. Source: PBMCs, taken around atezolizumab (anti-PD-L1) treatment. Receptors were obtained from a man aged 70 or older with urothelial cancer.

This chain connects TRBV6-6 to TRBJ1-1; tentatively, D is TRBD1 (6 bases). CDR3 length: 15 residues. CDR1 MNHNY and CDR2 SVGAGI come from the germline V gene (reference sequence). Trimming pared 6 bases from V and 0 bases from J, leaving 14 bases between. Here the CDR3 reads CASSQDSALNTEAFF. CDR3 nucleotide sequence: TGTGCCAGCAGCCAGGACAGCGCCTTGAACACTGAAGCTTTCTTT.

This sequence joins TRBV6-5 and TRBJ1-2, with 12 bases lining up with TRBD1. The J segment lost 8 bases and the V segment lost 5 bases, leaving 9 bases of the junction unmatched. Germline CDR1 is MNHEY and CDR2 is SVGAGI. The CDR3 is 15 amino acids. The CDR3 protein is CASSLGTGGQSGYTF. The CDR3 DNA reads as TGTGCCAGCAGTCTGGGGACAGGGGGCCAGAGCGGCTACACCTTC.

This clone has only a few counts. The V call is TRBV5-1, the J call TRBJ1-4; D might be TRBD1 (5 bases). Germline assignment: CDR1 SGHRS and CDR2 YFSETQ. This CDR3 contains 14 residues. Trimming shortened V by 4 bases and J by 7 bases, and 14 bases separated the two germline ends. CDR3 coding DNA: TGCGCCAGCAGCCGCGGGACGGGGGGTGAAAAACTGTTTTTT. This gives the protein CASSRGTGGEKLFF.

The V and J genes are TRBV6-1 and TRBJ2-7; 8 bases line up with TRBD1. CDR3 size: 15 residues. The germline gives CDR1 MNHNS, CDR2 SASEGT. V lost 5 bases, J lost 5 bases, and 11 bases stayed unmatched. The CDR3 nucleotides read TGTGCCAGCAGTCCTAAGGGGACAGGTAGGAACGAGCAGTACTTC. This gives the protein CASSPKGTGRNEQYF.

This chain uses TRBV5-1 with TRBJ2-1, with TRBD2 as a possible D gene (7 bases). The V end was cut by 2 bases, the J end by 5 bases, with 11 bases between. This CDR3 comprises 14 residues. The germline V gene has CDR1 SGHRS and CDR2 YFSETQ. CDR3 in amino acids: CASSFTGRDNEQFF. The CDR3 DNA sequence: TGCGCCAGCAGCTTTACAGGGAGGGACAATGAGCAGTTCTTC. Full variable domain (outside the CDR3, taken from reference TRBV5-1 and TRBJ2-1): KAGVTQTPRYLIKTRGQQVTLSCSPISGHRSVSWYQQTPGQGLQFLFEYFSETQRNKGNFPGRFSGRQFSNSRSEMNVSTLELGDSALYLCASSFTGRDNEQFFGPGTRLTVL.

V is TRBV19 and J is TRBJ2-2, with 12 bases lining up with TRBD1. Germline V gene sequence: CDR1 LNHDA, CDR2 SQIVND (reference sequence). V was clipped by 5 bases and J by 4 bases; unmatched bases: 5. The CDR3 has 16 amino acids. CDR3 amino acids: CASSSGTGGFTGELFF. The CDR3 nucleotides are TGTGCCAGTAGTTCCGGGACAGGGGGCTTCACCGGGGAGCTGTTTTTT.

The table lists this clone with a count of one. CDR3 DNA sequence: TGCGCCAGCAGCCCCCGCAAAAGCGGGATCCAGGTGGAACTAGCCAAAAACATTCAGTACTTC. It yields the protein CASSPRKSGIQVELAKNIQYF. This chain joins TRBV4-1 and TRBJ2-4; TRBD2 agrees at 7 bases. The germline V gene encodes CDR1 MGHRA and CDR2 YSYEKL. V shed 4 bases and J 0 bases; nucleotides not matched to a gene: 21. This CDR3 has 21 residues.

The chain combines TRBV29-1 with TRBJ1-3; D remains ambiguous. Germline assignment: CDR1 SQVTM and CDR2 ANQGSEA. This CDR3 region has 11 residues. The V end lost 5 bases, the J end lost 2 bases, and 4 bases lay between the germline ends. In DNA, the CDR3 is TGCAGCGTTCGGGCTGGAAACACCATATATTTT. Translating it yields CSVRAGNTIYF.

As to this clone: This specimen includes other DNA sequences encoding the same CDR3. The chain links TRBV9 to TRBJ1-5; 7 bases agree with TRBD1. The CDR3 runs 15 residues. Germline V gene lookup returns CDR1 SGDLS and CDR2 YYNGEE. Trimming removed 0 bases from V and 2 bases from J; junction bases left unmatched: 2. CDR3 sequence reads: CASSVGQGGNQPQHF. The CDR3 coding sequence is TGTGCCAGCAGCGTAGGACAGGGCGGCAATCAGCCCCAGCATTTT.

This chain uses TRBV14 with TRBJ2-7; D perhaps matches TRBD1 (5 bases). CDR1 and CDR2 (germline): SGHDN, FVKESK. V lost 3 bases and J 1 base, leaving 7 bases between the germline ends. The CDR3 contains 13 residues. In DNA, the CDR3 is TGTGCCAGCAGCCACGGACAATCCTACGAGCAGTACTTC. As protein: CASSHGQSYEQYF.

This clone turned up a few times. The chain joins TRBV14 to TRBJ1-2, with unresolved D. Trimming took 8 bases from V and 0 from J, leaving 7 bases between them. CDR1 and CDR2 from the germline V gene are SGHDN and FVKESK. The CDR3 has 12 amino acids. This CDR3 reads CASGRANYGYTF. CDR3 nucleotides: TGTGCCAGCGGTCGGGCTAACTATGGCTACACCTTC.

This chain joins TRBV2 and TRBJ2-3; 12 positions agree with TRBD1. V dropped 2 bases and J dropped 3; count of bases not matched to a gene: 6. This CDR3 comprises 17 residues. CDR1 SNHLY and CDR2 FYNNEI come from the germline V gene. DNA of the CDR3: TGTGCCAGCAGTGAAACCCGGGACAGGGGGCGAACAGATACGCAGTATTTT. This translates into CASSETRDRGRTDTQYF.

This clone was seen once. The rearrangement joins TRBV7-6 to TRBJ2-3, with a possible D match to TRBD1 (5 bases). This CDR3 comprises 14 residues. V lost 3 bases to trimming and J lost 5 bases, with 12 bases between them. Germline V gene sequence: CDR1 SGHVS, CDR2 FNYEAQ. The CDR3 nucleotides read TGTGCCAGCAGCTTTGAAAGGGGCCGAGATACGCAGTATTTT. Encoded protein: CASSFERGRDTQYF.

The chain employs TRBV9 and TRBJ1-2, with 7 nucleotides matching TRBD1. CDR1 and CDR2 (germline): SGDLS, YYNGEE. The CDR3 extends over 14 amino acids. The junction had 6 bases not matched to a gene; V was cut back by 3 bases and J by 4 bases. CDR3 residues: CASSARDRLYGYTF. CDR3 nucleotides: TGTGCCAGCAGCGCCAGGGACAGACTCTATGGCTACACCTTC.

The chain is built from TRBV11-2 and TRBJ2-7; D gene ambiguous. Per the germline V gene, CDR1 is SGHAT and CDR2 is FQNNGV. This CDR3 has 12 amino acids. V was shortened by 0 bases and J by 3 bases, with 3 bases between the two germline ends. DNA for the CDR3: TGTGCCAGCAGCTTAGATCTCTACGAGCAGTACTTC. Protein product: CASSLDLYEQYF.

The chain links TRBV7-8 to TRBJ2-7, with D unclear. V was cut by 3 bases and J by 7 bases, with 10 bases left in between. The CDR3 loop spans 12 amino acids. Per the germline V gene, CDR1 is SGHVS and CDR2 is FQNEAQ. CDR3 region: CASSFGSEEQYF. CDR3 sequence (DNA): TGTGCCAGCAGCTTTGGATCGGAGGAGCAGTACTTC. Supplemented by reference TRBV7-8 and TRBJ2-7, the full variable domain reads GAGVSQSPRYKVAKRGQDVALRCDPISGHVSLFWYQQALGQGPEFLTYFQNEAQLDKSGLPSDRFFAERPEGSVSTLKIQRTQQEDSAVYLCASSFGSEEQYFGPGTRLTVT.

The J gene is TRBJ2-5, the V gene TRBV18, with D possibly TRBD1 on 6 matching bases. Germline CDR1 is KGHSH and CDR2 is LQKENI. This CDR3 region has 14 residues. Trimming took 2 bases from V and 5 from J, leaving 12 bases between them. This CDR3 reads CASSPAGAGETQYF. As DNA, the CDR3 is TGTGCCAGCTCACCAGCAGGGGCCGGGGAGACCCAGTACTTC.

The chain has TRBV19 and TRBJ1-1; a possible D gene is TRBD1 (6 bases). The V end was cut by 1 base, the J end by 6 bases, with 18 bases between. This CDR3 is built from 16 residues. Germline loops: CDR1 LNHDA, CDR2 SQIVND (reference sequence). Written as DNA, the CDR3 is TGTGCCAGTAGTATAGGGACAGAGATAAACAGCGCTGAAGCTTTCTTT. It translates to CASSIGTEINSAEAFF.

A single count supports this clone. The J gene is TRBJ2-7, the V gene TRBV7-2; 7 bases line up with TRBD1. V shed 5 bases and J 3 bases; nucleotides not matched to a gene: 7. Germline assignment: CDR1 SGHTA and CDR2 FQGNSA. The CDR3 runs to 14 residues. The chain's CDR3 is CASSLRTGIYEQYF. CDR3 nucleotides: TGTGCCAGCAGCCTGCGGACAGGAATCTACGAGCAGTACTTC.